This T cell receptor (beta chain) was documented in a study of Graves' ophthalmopathy and Graves' hyperthyroidism (dated by TCRdb to 2017 to 2018). As for the study more broadly: Peripheral blood samples were taken at the time of initial diagnosis, before any treatment was given. Following sample collection, hyperthyroidism patients were given methimazole at a starting dose of 30 mg daily, and ophthalmopathy patients were given high-dose intravenous methylprednisolone. A discovery set of 95 to 100 patients (roughly 43 ophthalmopathy, 55 to 60 stable hyperthyroidism) was enrolled to explore V-J signatures distinguishing ophthalmopathy from hyperthyroidism. T-cell repertoires of thyroid tissue and blood were compared in several hyperthyroidism patients. The 100 or so discovery patients were randomly split 7:3 into training and test sets. An independent validation cohort comprised fewer than 20 hyperthyroidism patients and about 16 patients who later progressed from hyperthyroidism to ophthalmopathy. In total, 120 to 150 blood samples were TCR-sequenced: approximately 42 ophthalmopathy, around 75 hyperthyroidism and approximately 17 hyperthyroidism-to-ophthalmopathy patients. To tell Graves' ophthalmopathy apart from Graves' hyperthyroidism, and to predict which patients would progress to ophthalmopathy, the study relied on TCR beta repertoire signatures.

Stable hyperthyroidism was defined as no progression to ophthalmopathy within 18 months of follow-up. The hyperthyroidism patients were 18 to 65 years old and newly diagnosed, with a disease duration of less than 2 months. Patients were excluded if they had other autoimmune diseases, uncontrolled infections, pregnancy or lactation. Clinical symptoms, serum thyroxine, TRAb, thyroid ultrasound and orbital computed tomography were used for diagnosis. Ficoll-Paque density gradient centrifugation was used to isolate PBMCs from 8 to 10 ml of fresh peripheral blood. Trizol reagent was used to extract the total RNA, and its quality was then checked on an Agilent 2100 Bioanalyzer. TCR beta CDR3 regions were amplified from RNA transcripts for repertoire sequencing. The first round was an RT-PCR using HTBI primers with the Qiagen OneStep RT-PCR kit, and this first round was followed by a second-round multiplex PCR, then size selection and purification. Libraries were sequenced on an Illumina HiSeq2000 using paired-end 100 bp reads. Under the source paper's analysis protocol: SOAPnuke was used to process the reads, removing any read that contained adapters or uncalled bases, had a mean Phred below 15, or lacked an exact match to the constant primer or identifier. High-quality paired reads were merged with COPE v1.2.5. Each unique nucleotide sequence was defined as a clonotype, and clonotypes were aligned to IMGT TRB V, D and J references with MiTCR v1.1. The analysis was limited to V-J combinations with a frequency above 0.0001, which together covered 99.2% of the repertoires. For each V-J combination, a TCR clonal expansion and chaos score was defined as the ratio of F50 clonal expansion to chaos observed in the TCRdist matrix. Welch's t-statistics and random forest were used to reduce features to 13 V-J combinations, which were fed into a naive Bayes classifier. The similarity between thyroid and blood repertoires was quantified using the Morisita-Horn index. TCRdb applied fastp at Q25 and MiXCR to the public reads, then kept only in-frame beta chains. Here each entry gathers all rows of one CDR3 protein and keeps the most common genes and DNA. The V and J calls reflect TCRdb's pipeline rather than the authors' work. Within this sample are roughly 400,000 distinct CDR3 sequences, with 15% to 19% of them counted one time only. The ten largest make up around 7% of the sample.

What the work shows at the level of the full study, not this receptor alone: In validation, the model predicted ophthalmopathy progression with about 70% sensitivity and around 72% specificity; around twelve predicted patients were CT-confirmed with GO in a median of 6.5 months. The 13-signature model separated ophthalmopathy from stable hyperthyroidism with roughly 88% sensitivity and about 84% specificity in cross-validation, and 80%/75% in the test set. Most of the expanded thyroid clonotypes with a frequency above 0.001 were also detected in blood, and it was suggested that the thyroid immune response may be reflected by blood repertoires. No statistical method was used to predetermine the sample size, and group allocation was not hidden from the investigators.

CDR3 length: 18 amino acids, cysteine to phenylalanine. The only DNA kept is the CDR3, 54 bases in frame from the first base. V is pared back by 7 bases and J by 3 bases, with 28 bases lying between the germline termini. The germline V gene provides CDR1 MDHEN and CDR2 SYDVKM. The table lists this clonotype with many counts. Its antigen remains undetermined. It has no much larger one-base neighbor in the sample; base qualities were not kept. The chain is made from TRBV28 and TRBJ2-7; the D segment might be TRBD1 or TRBD2, since each matches 6 bases. The sequence was obtained from a woman between 18 and 29 years old with stable Graves' hyperthyroidism. Donor details come from another sample of the same person, matched by shared clones. The specimen sequenced was peripheral blood. CDR3 sequence: CASTSEWQGIAELYEQYF. The nucleotide sequence is TGTGCCAGCACTTCAGAGTGGCAGGGGATAGCGGAGCTCTACGAGCAGTACTTC.